The rows below give T cell receptor beta chains drawn from one sample of a study of T cells in Graves' hyperthyroidism and ophthalmopathy. TCRdb reprocessed the multiplex PCR reads via MiXCR and lists one record per CDR3 protein. The table shows about 570,000 distinct CDR3 sequences, with around 42% occurring only once. What was sequenced was peripheral blood or thyroid tissue (not recorded which). Source of these receptors: an adult woman with Graves' disease, either hyperthyroidism or ophthalmopathy (not recorded which). CDR3s include the opening cysteine and the closing phenylalanine or tryptophan. Fields, in order: CDR3 length, D gene, V gene, J gene, clone size, CDR3 DNA, CDR3 protein. The D gene is left open where the match is weak. Size tells how often a clone was seen (once, few, many) or the class of an expanded clone, and some rows leave it out.

16	-	TRBV2	TRBJ1-5	few	TGTGCCAGCAGTGAGATACTGGGCTATAGCAATCAGCCCCAGCATTTT	CASSEILGYSNQPQHF
18	-	TRBV28	TRBJ2-2	few	TGTGCCAGCAGTTTATTCGCTATAGCCCCGAGGTCCCACGGGGAGCTGTTTTTT	CASSLFAIAPRSHGELFF
13	-	TRBV19	TRBJ1-1	-	TGTGCCAGTAGTATACAGGGAACCACTGAAGCTTTCTTT	CASSIQGTTEAFF
15	-	TRBV12-3/TRBV12-4	TRBJ2-5	many	TGTGCCAGCAGTTTCTCGGCCTGGGATCAAGAGACCCAGTACTTC	CASSFSAWDQETQYF
13	-	TRBV9	TRBJ2-5	few	TGTGCCAGCAGCGTAGGCCCGCGAGAGACCCAGTACTTC	CASSVGPRETQYF
13	-	TRBV29-1	TRBJ2-5	-	TGCAGCGTGGTACAGGGTTTTAGGGAGACCCAGTACTTC	CSVVQGFRETQYF
15	-	TRBV5-1	TRBJ1-5	few	TGCGCCAGCAGTCCAAACCCGGGCCCCGATCAGCCCCAGCATTTT	CASSPNPGPDQPQHF
12	-	TRBV25-1	TRBJ2-2	-	TGTGCCAGCACGAGGGACACCGGGGAGCTGTTTTTT	CASTRDTGELFF
15	TRBD1	TRBV14	TRBJ1-1	-	TGTGCCAGCAGCAATTGGACAGGGGGGAACACTGAAGCTTTCTTT	CASSNWTGGNTEAFF
13	-	TRBV28	TRBJ2-7	-	TGTGCCAGCAGTTTAATCCCGGGGGTCGAGCAGTACTTC	CASSLIPGVEQYF
13	-	TRBV7-8	TRBJ1-2	-	TGTGCCAGCGGACCGGGGGCAGACTATGGCTACACCTTC	CASGPGADYGYTF
11	-	TRBV7-8	TRBJ1-1	many	TGTGCCAGCAGCTTACTCACTGAAGCTTTCTTT	CASSLLTEAFF
14	TRBD1	TRBV27	TRBJ1-6	many	TGTGCCAGCAGTTTATTAGGGGGCAATTCACCCCTCCACTTT	CASSLLGGNSPLHF
18	TRBD2	TRBV4-2	TRBJ2-7	-	TGTGCCAGCAGCCGATTGGGGGCCGGGAGGGGTCGGTCCTACGAGCAGTACTTC	CASSRLGAGRGRSYEQYF
15	-	TRBV2	TRBJ1-3	once	TGTGCCAGCAGTGAAATGGGGGGACCTGGAAACACCATATATTTT	CASSEMGGPGNTIYF
15	TRBD1	TRBV7-2	TRBJ2-2	-	TGTGCCAGTTCCGCGACTAGGACAGGGGCCGGGGAGCTGTTTTTT	CASSATRTGAGELFF
14	-	TRBV20-1	TRBJ2-2	-	TGCAGTGCACACGCCGGGACGGGGACCGGGGAGCTGTTTTTT	CSAHAGTGTGELFF
14	-	TRBV2	TRBJ1-1	-	TGTGCCAGCAGTGTCCCGGGACCGCTCTTTGAAGCTTTCTTT	CASSVPGPLFEAFF
15	-	TRBV29-1	TRBJ2-2	-	TGCAGCGTCAGACTAGTAGGCGCAGTGGGTGCGGAGCTGTTTTTT	CSVRLVGAVGAELFF
14	-	TRBV12-3/TRBV12-4	TRBJ1-2	-	TGTGCCAGCAGTCCATCGGGGCGACATTTAGGCTACACCTTC	CASSPSGRHLGYTF
13	-	TRBV6-1	TRBJ2-7	many	TGTGCCAGCAGTGTAGGCAGGGTCTACGAGCAGTACTTC	CASSVGRVYEQYF
12	-	TRBV5-1	TRBJ1-3	-	TGCGCCAGCAGCTACCTCGGAAACACCATATATTTT	CASSYLGNTIYF
17	-	TRBV7-9	TRBJ1-1	-	TGCGCCAGCAGCTCCCTTGGGAGGACGGGCGAGAACACTGAAGCTTTCTTT	CASSSLGRTGENTEAFF
13	-	TRBV7-3	TRBJ2-5	many	TGTGCCAGCAGCCTACAGGAGGAGGGGACCCAGTACTTC	CASSLQEEGTQYF
12	-	TRBV11-3	TRBJ1-5	-	TGTGCCAGCTTTAGTAGCAATCAGCCCCAGCATTTT	CASFSSNQPQHF
14	-	TRBV20-1	TRBJ1-2	-	TGCAGTGCTAGAGATTCGGCCAGGGGTGGAGGCTACACCTTC	CSARDSARGGGYTF
14	-	TRBV27	TRBJ2-7	-	TGTGCCAGCAGTTTATCTGGGAACGCTTACGAGCAGTACTTC	CASSLSGNAYEQYF
13	-	TRBV2	TRBJ1-1	-	TGTGCCAGCAGTGAGGAGAGGACCATTGAAGCTTTCTTT	CASSEERTIEAFF
13	-	TRBV5-1	TRBJ2-7	many	TGCGCCAGCAGCTTGGAAGGTGGAGGACCTCTCCGTTTC	CASSLEGGGPLRF
13	-	TRBV2	TRBJ1-5	few	TGTGCCACCACCGGGGAGGGCAATCAGCCCCAGCATTTT	CATTGEGNQPQHF
16	TRBD1	TRBV12-3/TRBV12-4	TRBJ1-2	few	TGTGCCAGCAACCTCCGACAGGGGGCTTTGGATGATGGCTACACCTTC	CASNLRQGALDDGYTF
13	TRBD1	TRBV19	TRBJ1-5	-	TGTGCCAGTAAGGGACAGCTCGGTCAGCCCCAGCATTTT	CASKGQLGQPQHF
14	-	TRBV4-1	TRBJ1-5	many	TGCGCCAGCAGCCAAAAAGGGCCGTTACAGCCCCAGCATTTT	CASSQKGPLQPQHF
14	TRBD1	TRBV30	TRBJ2-7	-	TGTGCCTGGAGCTCGGGACAGGGTATCCACGAGCAGTACTTC	CAWSSGQGIHEQYF
16	TRBD1	TRBV5-1	TRBJ2-2	many	TGCGCCAGCAGCTTGATTCGACAGGGGGACACCGGGGAGCTGTTTTTT	CASSLIRQGDTGELFF
13	TRBD1	TRBV10-3	TRBJ2-5	many	TGTGCCAGCGGACAGGGTCCTACAGAGACCCAGTACTTC	CASGQGPTETQYF
16	-	TRBV5-1	TRBJ2-2	many	TGCGCCAGCAGCCAACAGGGCCTAGGGAACACCGGGGAGCTGTTTTTT	CASSQQGLGNTGELFF
15	-	TRBV12-3/TRBV12-4	TRBJ2-7	-	TGTGCCAGCAGTCACTCCGGGGCAGGGGACTACGAGCAGTACTTC	CASSHSGAGDYEQYF
15	-	TRBV19	TRBJ1-6	-	TGTGCCAGTACCACATTGGACCACCTAGGATCACCCCTCCACTTT	CASTTLDHLGSPLHF
15	-	TRBV15	TRBJ2-5	-	TGTGCCACCAGCAGTTTGGGGGGAAACCAAGAGACCCAGTACTTC	CATSSLGGNQETQYF
14	-	TRBV7-9	TRBJ1-6	-	TGTGCCAGCAGCTTAGTTAGTAAGGATTCACCCCTCCACTTT	CASSLVSKDSPLHF
15	-	TRBV7-9	TRBJ1-5	many	TGTGCCAGCAGTCAGGGAGTGGGGCGGCATCAGCCCCAGCATTTT	CASSQGVGRHQPQHF
15	-	TRBV9	TRBJ1-3	-	TGTGCCAGCAGCCGAGGAGGTAACTCTGGAAACACCATATATTTT	CASSRGGNSGNTIYF
18	-	TRBV5-1	TRBJ2-5	-	TGCGCCAGCAGCTTGGTCTCAGGGGTGCCGTCTTCTCAAGAGACCCAGTACTTC	CASSLVSGVPSSQETQYF